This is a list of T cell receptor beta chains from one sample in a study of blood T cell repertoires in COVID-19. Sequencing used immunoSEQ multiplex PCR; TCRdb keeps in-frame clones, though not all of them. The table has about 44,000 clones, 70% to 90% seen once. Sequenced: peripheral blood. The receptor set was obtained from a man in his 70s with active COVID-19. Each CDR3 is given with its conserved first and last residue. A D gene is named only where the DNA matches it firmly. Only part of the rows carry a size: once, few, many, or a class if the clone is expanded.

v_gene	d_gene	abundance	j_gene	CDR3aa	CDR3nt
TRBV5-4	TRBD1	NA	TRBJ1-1	CASSTGQGMWEAFF	TGTGCCAGCAGCACTGGACAGGGAATGTGGGAAGCTTTCTTT
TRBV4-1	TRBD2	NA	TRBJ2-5	CASSQASMGGLVSLRETQYF	TGCGCCAGCAGCCAGGCCTCCATGGGAGGGTTGGTCTCCCTCAGAGAGACCCAGTACTTC
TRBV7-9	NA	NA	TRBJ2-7	CASSLVARSYEQYF	TGTGCCAGCAGCTTAGTAGCTCGTTCCTACGAGCAGTACTTC
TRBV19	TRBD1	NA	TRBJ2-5	CASSEDRGHSETQYF	TGTGCCAGTAGTGAGGACAGGGGGCATTCTGAGACCCAGTACTTC
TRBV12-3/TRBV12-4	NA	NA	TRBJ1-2	CASSLRQEEGYTF	TGTGCCAGCAGTTTACGACAGGAGGAGGGCTACACCTTC
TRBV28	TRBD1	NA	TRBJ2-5	CASSLRAGQGGETQYF	TGTGCCAGCAGTTTAAGAGCGGGACAGGGGGGAGAGACCCAGTACTTC
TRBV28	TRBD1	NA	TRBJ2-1	CASSIRQGSSYNEQFF	TGTGCCAGCAGTATACGACAGGGGAGCTCCTACAATGAGCAGTTCTTC
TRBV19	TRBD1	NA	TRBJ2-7	CASSIGRTGEQYF	TGTGCCAGTAGTATAGGGCGGACAGGCGAGCAGTACTTC
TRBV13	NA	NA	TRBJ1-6	CASSIRQESNSPLHF	TGTGCCAGCAGCATAAGACAGGAATCTAATTCACCCCTCCACTTT
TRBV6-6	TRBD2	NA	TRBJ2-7	CASSPGLGDHSYEQYF	TGTGCCAGCAGCCCCGGACTAGGCGACCACTCCTACGAGCAGTACTTC
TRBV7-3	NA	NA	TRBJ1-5	CASSLGHRKPNQPQHF	TGTGCCAGCAGCCTAGGACACAGAAAACCTAATCAGCCCCAGCATTTT
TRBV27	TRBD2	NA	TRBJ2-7	CASRSGGVYEQYF	TGTGCCAGCAGGAGCGGGGGTGTCTACGAGCAGTACTTC
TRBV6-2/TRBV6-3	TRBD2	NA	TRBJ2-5	CASSYTGTRGETQYF	TGTGCCAGCAGTTACACGGGGACTAGAGGGGAGACCCAGTACTTC
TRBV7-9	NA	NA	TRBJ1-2	CASSGGSHGYTF	TGTGCCAGCAGCGGGGGGAGTCATGGCTACACCTTC
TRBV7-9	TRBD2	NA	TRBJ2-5	CASSFLAGGPFETQYF	TGTGCCAGCAGCTTTCTAGCGGGGGGGCCTTTCGAGACCCAGTACTTC
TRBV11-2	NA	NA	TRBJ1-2	CASSLLGRGPANYGYTF	TGTGCCAGCAGCTTATTGGGCAGGGGACCAGCTAACTATGGCTACACCTTC
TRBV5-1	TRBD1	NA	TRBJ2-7	CASSIDVGRGPPWDEQYF	TGCGCCAGCAGCATTGACGTCGGCAGGGGGCCCCCCTGGGACGAGCAGTACTTC
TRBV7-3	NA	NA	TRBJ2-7	CASSSLPGSSYEQYF	TGTGCCAGCAGCTCCCTACCGGGGTCCTCCTACGAGCAGTACTTC
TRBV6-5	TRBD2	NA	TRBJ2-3	CASSYRLAGVADTQYF	TGTGCCAGCAGTTACCGACTAGCGGGGGTAGCAGATACGCAGTATTTT
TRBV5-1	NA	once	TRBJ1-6	CASTVSDNSPLHF	TGCGCCAGCACCGTCAGCGATAATTCACCCCTCCACTTT
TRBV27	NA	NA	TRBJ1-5	CASSRASEQPQHF	TGTGCCAGCAGCAGGGCGAGCGAACAGCCCCAGCATTTT
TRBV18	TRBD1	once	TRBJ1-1	CASSPGGLTEAFF	TGTGCCAGCTCCCCAGGGGGCCTCACTGAAGCTTTCTTT
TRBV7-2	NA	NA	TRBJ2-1	CASSSNGGLGDEQFF	TGTGCCAGCAGCTCGAACGGGGGGCTAGGGGATGAGCAGTTCTTC
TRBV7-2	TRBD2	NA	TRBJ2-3	CASSVGGGTDTQYF	TGTGCCAGCAGCGTCGGGGGGGGCACAGATACGCAGTATTTT
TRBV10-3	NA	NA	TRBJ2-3	CAISESMVSATSTDTQYF	TGTGCCATCAGTGAGTCGATGGTTTCCGCTACCTCCACAGATACGCAGTATTTT
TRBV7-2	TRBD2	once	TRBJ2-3	CASSSLGRDDTQYF	TGTGCCAGCAGCTCATTGGGGAGGGACGATACGCAGTATTTT
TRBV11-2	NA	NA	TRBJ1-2	CASSLGRNYGYTF	TGTGCCAGCAGCCTGGGCAGAAACTATGGCTACACCTTC
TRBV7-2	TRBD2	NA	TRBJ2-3	CAASGTSGGESTDTQYF	TGTGCCGCCTCGGGGACTAGCGGGGGGGAAAGCACAGATACGCAGTATTTT
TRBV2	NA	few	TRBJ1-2	CASSVSGAGLYGYTF	TGTGCCAGCAGTGTTTCCGGTGCCGGACTCTATGGCTACACCTTC
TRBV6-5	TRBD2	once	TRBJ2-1	CASSYSPGGSLREQFF	TGTGCCAGCAGTTACTCGCCGGGGGGGTCTCTCAGGGAGCAGTTCTTC
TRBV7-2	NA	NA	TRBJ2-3	CASSFEGSGADTQYF	TGTGCCAGCAGCTTTGAAGGGAGCGGCGCAGATACGCAGTATTTT
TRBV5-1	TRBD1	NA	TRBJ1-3	CASSLGSGTGGNTIYF	TGCGCCAGCAGCTTGGGTTCCGGGACAGGGGGAAACACCATATATTTT
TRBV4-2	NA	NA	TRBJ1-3	CASSQDLAGDGNTIYF	TGTGCCAGCAGCCAAGATCTTGCAGGGGACGGAAACACCATATATTTT
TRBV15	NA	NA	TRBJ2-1	CATSRKPGQSSSYNEQFF	TGTGCCACCAGCAGAAAACCAGGACAGTCAAGCTCCTACAATGAGCAGTTCTTC
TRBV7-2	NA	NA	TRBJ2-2	CASSLSLNTGELFF	TGTGCCAGCAGCTTAAGCCTGAACACCGGGGAGCTGTTTTTT
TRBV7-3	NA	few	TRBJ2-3	CASSLAVEDTQYF	TGTGCCAGCAGCTTGGCCGTGGAGGATACGCAGTATTTT
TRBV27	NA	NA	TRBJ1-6	CASSLRAGRDNSPLHF	TGTGCCAGCAGTTTACGTGCAGGGCGCGATAATTCACCCCTCCACTTT
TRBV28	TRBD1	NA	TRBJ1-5	CASSFSGTGDQPQHF	TGTGCCAGCAGTTTTTCCGGGACAGGGGATCAGCCCCAGCATTTT
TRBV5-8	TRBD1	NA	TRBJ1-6	CASVDRGSPLHF	TGTGCCAGCGTCGACAGGGGTTCACCCCTCCACTTT
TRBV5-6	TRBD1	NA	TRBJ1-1	CASNYRDRVMNTEAFF	TGTGCCAGCAACTACCGGGACAGAGTTATGAACACTGAAGCTTTCTTT
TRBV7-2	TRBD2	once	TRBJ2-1	CASSLRGTSESGEQFF	TGTGCCAGCAGCTTAAGGGGGACTAGCGAGTCGGGAGAGCAGTTCTTC
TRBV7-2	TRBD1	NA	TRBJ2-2	CASSYAGTANTGELFF	TGTGCCAGCAGCTACGCCGGGACAGCTAACACCGGGGAGCTGTTTTTT
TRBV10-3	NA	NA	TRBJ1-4	CAISENPARATNEKLFF	TGTGCCATCAGTGAAAATCCCGCCCGGGCAACTAATGAAAAACTGTTTTTT
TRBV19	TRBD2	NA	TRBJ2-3	CASTPRGGVSSDTQYF	TGTGCCAGTACTCCTCGGGGGGGCGTAAGTTCAGATACGCAGTATTTT
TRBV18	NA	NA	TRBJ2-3	CASSPPGLPDTQYF	TGTGCCAGCTCACCACCGGGACTTCCAGATACGCAGTATTTT
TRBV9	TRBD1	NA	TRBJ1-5	CASSVGVGQGQQPQHF	TGTGCCAGCAGCGTAGGAGTGGGACAGGGGCAACAGCCCCAGCATTTT
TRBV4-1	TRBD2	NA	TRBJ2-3	CASSHRGPSGGLSTDTQYF	TGCGCCAGCAGCCACAGAGGGCCTAGCGGGGGGCTTTCCACAGATACGCAGTATTTT
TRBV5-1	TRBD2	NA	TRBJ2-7	CASSPLLGGTSGVLYEQYF	TGCGCCAGCAGCCCGCTTTTGGGCGGGACTAGCGGGGTGCTCTACGAGCAGTACTTC
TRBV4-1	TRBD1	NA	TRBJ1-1	CASSGGQLNTEAFF	TGCGCCAGCAGCGGGGGACAGTTGAACACTGAAGCTTTCTTT
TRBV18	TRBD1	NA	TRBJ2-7	CASSLSRTGLNIYEQYF	TGTGCCAGCTCACTCTCACGGACAGGTTTAAACATCTACGAGCAGTACTTC